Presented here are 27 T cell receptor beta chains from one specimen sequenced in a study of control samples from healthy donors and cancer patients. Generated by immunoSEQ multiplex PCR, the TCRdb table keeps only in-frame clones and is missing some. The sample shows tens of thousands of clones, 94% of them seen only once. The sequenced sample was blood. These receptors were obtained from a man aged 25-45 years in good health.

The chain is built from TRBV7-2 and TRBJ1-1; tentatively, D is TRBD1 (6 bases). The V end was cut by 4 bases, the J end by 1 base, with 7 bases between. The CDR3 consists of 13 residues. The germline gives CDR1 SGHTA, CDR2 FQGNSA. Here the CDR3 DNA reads TGTGCCAGCAGCTCGGACAGGAACACTGAAGCTTTCTTT. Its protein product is CASSSDRNTEAFF. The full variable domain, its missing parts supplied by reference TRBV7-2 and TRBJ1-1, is GAGVSQSPSNKVTEKGKDVELRCDPISGHTALYWYRQSLGQGLEFLIYFQGNSAPDKSGLPSDRFSAERTGGSVSTLTIQRTQQEDSAVYLCASSSDRNTEAFFGQGTRLTVV.

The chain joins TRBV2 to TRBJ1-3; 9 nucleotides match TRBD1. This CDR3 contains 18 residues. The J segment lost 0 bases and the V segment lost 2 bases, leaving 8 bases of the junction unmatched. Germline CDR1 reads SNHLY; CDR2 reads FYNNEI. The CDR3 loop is CASSEYGTGHTSGNTIYF. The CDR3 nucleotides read TGTGCCAGCAGTGAATATGGGACAGGGCATACCTCTGGAAACACCATATATTTT.

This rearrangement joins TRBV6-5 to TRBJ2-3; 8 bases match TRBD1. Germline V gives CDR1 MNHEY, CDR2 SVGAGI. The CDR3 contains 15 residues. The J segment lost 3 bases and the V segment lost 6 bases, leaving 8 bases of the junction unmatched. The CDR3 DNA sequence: TGTGCCAGCAGCAACGGACAGGGATGGACAGATACGCAGTATTTT. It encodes CASSNGQGWTDTQYF.

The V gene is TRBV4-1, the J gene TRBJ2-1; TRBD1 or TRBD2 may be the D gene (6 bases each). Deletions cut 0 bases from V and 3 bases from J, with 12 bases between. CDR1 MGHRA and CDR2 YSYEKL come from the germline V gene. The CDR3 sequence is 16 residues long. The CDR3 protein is CASSQDQGTGYNEQFF. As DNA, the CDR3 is TGCGCCAGCAGCCAAGATCAGGGGACTGGCTACAATGAGCAGTTCTTC.

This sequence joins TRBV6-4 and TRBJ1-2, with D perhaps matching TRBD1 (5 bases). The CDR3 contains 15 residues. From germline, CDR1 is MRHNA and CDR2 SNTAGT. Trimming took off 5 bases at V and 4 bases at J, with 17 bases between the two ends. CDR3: CASSQARGTSYGYTF. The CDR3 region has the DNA TGTGCCAGCAGTCAGGCGAGGGGCACGAGCTATGGCTACACCTTC.

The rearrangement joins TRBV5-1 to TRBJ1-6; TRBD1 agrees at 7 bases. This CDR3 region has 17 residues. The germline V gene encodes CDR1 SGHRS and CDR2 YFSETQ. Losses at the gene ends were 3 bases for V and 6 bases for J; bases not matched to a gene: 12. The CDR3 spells CASSSEYDRALNSPLHF. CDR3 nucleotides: TGCGCCAGCAGCTCTGAATACGACAGGGCCCTTAATTCACCCCTCCACTTT.

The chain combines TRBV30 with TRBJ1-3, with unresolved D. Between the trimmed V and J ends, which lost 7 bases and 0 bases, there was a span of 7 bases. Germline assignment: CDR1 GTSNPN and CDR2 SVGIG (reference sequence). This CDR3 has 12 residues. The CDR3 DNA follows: TGTGCCTTTTCGATCTCTGGAAACACCATATATTTT. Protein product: CAFSISGNTIYF.

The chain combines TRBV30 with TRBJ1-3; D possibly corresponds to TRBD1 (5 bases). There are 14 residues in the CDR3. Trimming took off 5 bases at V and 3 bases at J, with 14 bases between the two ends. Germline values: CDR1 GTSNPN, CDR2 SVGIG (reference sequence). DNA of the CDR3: TGTGCCTGGGGGGCCTTAACCCATGGAAACACCATATATTTT. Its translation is CAWGALTHGNTIYF.

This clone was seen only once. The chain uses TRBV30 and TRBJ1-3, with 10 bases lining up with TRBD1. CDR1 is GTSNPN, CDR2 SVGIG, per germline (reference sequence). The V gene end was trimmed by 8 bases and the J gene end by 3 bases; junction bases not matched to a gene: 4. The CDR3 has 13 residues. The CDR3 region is CARDRGFGNTIYF. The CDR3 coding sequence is TGTGCCCGGGACAGGGGTTTTGGAAACACCATATATTTT.

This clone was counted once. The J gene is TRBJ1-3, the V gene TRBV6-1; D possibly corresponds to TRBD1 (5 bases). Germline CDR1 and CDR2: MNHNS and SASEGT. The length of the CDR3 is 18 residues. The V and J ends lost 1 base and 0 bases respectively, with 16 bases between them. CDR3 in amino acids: CASSEGRATRSSGNTIYF. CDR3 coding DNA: TGTGCCAGCAGTGAAGGCAGGGCGACACGGAGCTCTGGAAACACCATATATTTT.

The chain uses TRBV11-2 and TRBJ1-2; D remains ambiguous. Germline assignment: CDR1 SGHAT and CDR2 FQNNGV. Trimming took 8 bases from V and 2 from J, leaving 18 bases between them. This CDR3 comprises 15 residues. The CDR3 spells CASGKDSGENYGYTF. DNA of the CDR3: TGTGCCAGCGGAAAAGATAGTGGGGAAAACTATGGCTACACCTTC.

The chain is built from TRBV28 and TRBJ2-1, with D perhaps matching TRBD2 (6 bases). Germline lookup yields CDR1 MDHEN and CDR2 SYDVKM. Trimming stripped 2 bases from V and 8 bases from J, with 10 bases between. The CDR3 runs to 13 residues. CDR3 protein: CASSLLAPHEQFF. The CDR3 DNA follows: TGTGCCAGCAGTTTACTAGCGCCACATGAGCAGTTCTTC. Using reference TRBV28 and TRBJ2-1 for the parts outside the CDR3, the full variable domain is DVKVTQSSRYLVKRTGEKVFLECVQDMDHENMFWYRQDPGLGLRLIYFSYDVKMKEKGDIPEGYSVSREKKERFSLILESASTNQTSMYLCASSLLAPHEQFFGPGTRLTVL.

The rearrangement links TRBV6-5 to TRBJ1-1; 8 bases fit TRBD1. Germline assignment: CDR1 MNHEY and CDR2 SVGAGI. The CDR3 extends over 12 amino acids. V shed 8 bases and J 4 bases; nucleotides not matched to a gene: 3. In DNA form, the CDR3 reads TGTGCCAGCTATACAGGGGGCACTGAAGCTTTCTTT. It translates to CASYTGGTEAFF.

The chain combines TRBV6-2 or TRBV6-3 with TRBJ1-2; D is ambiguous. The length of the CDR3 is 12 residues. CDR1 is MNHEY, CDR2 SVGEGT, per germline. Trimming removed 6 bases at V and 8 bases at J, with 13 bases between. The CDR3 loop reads CASSPSLAGYTF. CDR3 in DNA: TGTGCCAGCAGCCCCTCCCTGGCGGGCTACACCTTC.

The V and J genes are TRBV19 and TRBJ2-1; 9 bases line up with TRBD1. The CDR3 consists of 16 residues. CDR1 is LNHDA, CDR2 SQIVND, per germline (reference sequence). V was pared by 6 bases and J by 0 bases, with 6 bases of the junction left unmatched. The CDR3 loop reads CASSPGQGSSYNEQFF. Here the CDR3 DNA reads TGTGCCAGTAGCCCGGGACAGGGAAGCTCCTACAATGAGCAGTTCTTC.

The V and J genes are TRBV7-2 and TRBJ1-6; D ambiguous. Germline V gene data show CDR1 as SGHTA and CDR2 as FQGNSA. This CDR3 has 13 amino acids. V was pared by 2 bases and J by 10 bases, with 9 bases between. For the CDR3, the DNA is TGTGCCAGCAGCTTAAAGGGAGAATCACCCCTCCACTTT. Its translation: CASSLKGESPLHF.

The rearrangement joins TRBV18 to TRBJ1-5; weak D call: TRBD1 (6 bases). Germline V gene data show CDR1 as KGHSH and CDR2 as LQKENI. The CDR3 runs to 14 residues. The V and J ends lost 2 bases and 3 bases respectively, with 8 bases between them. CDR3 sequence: CASSPGQFNQPQHF. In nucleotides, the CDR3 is TGTGCCAGCTCACCAGGACAGTTCAATCAGCCCCAGCATTTT. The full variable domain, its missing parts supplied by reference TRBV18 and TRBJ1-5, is NAGVMQNPRHLVRRRGQEARLRCSPMKGHSHVYWYRQLPEEGLKFMVYLQKENIIDESGMPKERFSAEFPKEGPSILRIQQVVRGDSAAYFCASSPGQFNQPQHFGDGTRLSIL.

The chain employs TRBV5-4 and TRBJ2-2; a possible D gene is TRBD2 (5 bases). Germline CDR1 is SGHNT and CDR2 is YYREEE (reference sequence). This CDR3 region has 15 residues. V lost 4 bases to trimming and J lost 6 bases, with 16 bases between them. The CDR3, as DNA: TGTGCCAGCAGCCCGAGCACTAGTCCCGCCGGGGAGCTGTTTTTT. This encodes CASSPSTSPAGELFF.

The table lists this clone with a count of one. CDR3: CASTARGDRTSTDTQYF. The CDR3 DNA follows: TGTGCCAGCACCGCGAGGGGGGATCGAACTAGCACAGATACGCAGTATTTT. The chain is built from TRBV27 and TRBJ2-3, with D perhaps TRBD1 or TRBD2 (6 bases each). Germline V gene data show CDR1 as MNHEY and CDR2 as SMNVEV (reference sequence). Trimming cost V 7 bases and J 0 bases, with 20 bases left between them. CDR3 size: 17 residues.

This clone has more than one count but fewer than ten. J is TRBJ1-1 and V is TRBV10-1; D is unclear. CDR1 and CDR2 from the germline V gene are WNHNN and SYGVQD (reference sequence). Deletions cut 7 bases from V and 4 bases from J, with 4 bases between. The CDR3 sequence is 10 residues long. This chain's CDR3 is CASTFTEAFF. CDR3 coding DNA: TGCGCCAGCACCTTCACTGAAGCTTTCTTT.

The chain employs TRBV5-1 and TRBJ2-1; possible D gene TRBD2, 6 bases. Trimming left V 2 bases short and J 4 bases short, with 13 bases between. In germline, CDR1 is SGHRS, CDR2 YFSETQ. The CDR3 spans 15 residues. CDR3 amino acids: CASSLTGELYNEQFF. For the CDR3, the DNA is TGCGCCAGCAGCTTAACGGGAGAGCTTTACAATGAGCAGTTCTTC.

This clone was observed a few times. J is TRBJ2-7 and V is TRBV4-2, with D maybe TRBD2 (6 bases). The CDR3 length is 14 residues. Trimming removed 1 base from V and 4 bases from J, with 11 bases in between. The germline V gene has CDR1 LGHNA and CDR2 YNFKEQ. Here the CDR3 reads CASSQGIGRYEQYF. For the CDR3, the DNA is TGTGCCAGCAGCCAAGGTATTGGGAGGTACGAGCAGTACTTC.

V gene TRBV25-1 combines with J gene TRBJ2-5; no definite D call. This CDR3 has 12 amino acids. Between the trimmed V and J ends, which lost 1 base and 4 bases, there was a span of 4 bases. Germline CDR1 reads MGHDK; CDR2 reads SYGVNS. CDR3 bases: TGTGCCAGCAGTGAATGGCCAGAGACCCAGTACTTC. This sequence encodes CASSEWPETQYF.

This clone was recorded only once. The CDR3 here is CASSLDGGTGDLNEQFF. DNA for the CDR3: TGTGCCAGCAGCTTAGATGGTGGGACAGGGGACCTCAATGAGCAGTTCTTC. The rearrangement uses TRBV11-2 and TRBJ2-1; 10 bases match TRBD1. Germline V CDR1 and CDR2: SGHAT, FQNNGV. The V gene end was trimmed by 0 bases and the J gene end by 6 bases; junction bases not matched to a gene: 8. CDR3 length: 17 residues.

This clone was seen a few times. The CDR3 region has the DNA TGTGCCAGCAGTTTGTCCGCTTATGGCTACACCTTC. Amino acid sequence: CASSLSAYGYTF. The chain combines TRBV28 with TRBJ1-2; D is uncertain. The CDR3 has 12 amino acids. V lost 3 bases, J lost 5 bases, and 7 bases lay in between. Germline V gene sequence: CDR1 MDHEN, CDR2 SYDVKM.

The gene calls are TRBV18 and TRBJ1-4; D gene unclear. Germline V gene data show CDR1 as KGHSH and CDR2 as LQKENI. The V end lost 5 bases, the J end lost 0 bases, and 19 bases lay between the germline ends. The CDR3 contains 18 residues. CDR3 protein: CASSINLLGLTTNEKLFF. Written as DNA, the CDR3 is TGTGCCAGCTCAATCAACCTACTAGGACTGACAACTAATGAAAAACTGTTTTTT.

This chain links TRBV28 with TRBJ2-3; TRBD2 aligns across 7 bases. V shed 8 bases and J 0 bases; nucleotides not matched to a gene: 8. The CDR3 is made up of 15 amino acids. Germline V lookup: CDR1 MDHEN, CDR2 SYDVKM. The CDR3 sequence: CASLGGGGSTDTQYF. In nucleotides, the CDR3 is TGTGCCAGCCTTGGGGGGGGAGGGAGCACAGATACGCAGTATTTT.